This passage covers 20 T cell receptor beta chains from one sample sequenced in a study of early T cells in non-severe SARS-CoV-2 infection. Using its own MiXCR run on the 5' RACE reads, TCRdb lists one record per CDR3 protein. There are fewer than 100,000 distinct CDR3 sequences in the sample; about 16% occur only once, and approximately 2.6% lies in the top ten. Sample: whole blood. The receptors shown here come from an adult who was a healthcare worker with PCR-confirmed SARS-CoV-2 infection or an uninfected control (not recorded which).

CDR3 protein: CASSLLIRNIQYF. CDR3 DNA sequence: TGTGCCAGCAGTTTGTTAATTCGGAACATTCAGTACTTC. The chain combines TRBV12-3 or TRBV12-4 with TRBJ2-4; D call uncertain. CDR3 size: 13 residues. V lost 3 bases and J lost 7, with 10 bases in between.

The rearrangement uses TRBV20-1 and TRBJ2-1; D might be TRBD1 (6 bases). This CDR3 region has 15 residues. Germline-derived CDR1 and CDR2 are DFQATT and SNEGSKA (reference sequence). V gave up 6 bases and J gave up 1 base, with 16 bases separating them. For the CDR3, the DNA is TGCAGTGCCGTGGATGGGGGCGGGTCCTACAATGAGCAGTTCTTC. Translation gives CSAVDGGGSYNEQFF.

CDR3 amino acids: CASSYAGDNTEAFF. The CDR3 DNA reads as TGTGCCAGCAGTTACGCAGGCGATAACACTGAAGCTTTCTTT. The rearrangement links TRBV6-5 to TRBJ1-1; unclear D gene. The CDR3 has 14 residues. CDR1 and CDR2 from the germline V gene are MNHEY and SVGAGI. V shed 2 bases and J shed 2 bases, with 9 bases lying between them.

The chain couples TRBV5-1 to TRBJ2-1; the D is unclear. V lost 0 bases and J lost 7, with 14 bases in between. The CDR3 totals 15 residues. Germline-derived CDR1 and CDR2 are SGHRS and YFSETQ. This chain's CDR3 is CASSLDMWETNEQFF. In nucleotides, the CDR3 is TGCGCCAGCAGCTTGGATATGTGGGAAACAAATGAGCAGTTCTTC.

V gene TRBV3-1 combines with J gene TRBJ2-3, with 7 bases fitting TRBD1. The J segment lost 2 bases and the V segment lost 1 base, leaving 3 bases of the junction unmatched. Germline CDR1 LGHDT, CDR2 YNNKEL (reference sequence). The CDR3 sequence is 15 residues long. The CDR3 loop is CASSQAGQLTDTQYF. In DNA, the CDR3 is TGTGCCAGCAGCCAAGCGGGACAGCTCACAGATACGCAGTATTTT.

This sequence joins TRBV21-1 and TRBJ1-5; TRBD1 is the table's D call and was not checked against the DNA. TRBV21-1 is noted as a pseudogene. This CDR3 spans 15 amino acids. DNA of the CDR3: TGTGCCAGCAGCAAAGGGCAGGGGATTGATCAGCCCCAGCATTTT. Translation gives CASSKGQGIDQPQHF.

This clonotype was picked up a small number of times. This rearrangement joins TRBV7-2 to TRBJ2-3, with a possible D match to TRBD2 (5 bases). Germline CDR1 is SGHTA and CDR2 is FQGNSA. This CDR3 spans 18 amino acids. With 4 bases removed from V and 4 bases from J, the gap between germline ends came to 24 bases. Here the CDR3 reads CASSSFGPTDFMADTQYF. CDR3 DNA: TGTGCCAGCAGCTCGTTTGGGCCGACGGACTTTATGGCAGATACGCAGTATTTT. Using reference TRBV7-2 and TRBJ2-3 for the parts outside the CDR3, the full variable domain is GAGVSQSPSNKVTEKGKDVELRCDPISGHTALYWYRQSLGQGLEFLIYFQGNSAPDKSGLPSDRFSAERTGGSVSTLTIQRTQQEDSAVYLCASSSFGPTDFMADTQYFGPGTRLTVL.

J is TRBJ2-7 and V is TRBV5-8; D unresolved. V lost 4 bases and J 0 bases, leaving 5 bases between the germline ends. There are 12 residues in the CDR3. The germline V gene encodes CDR1 SGHTS and CDR2 YDEGEE. CDR3 sequence: CASSQSSYEQYF. CDR3 sequence (DNA): TGTGCCAGCAGCCAGAGCTCCTACGAGCAGTACTTC.

This clonotype was seen only a few times. The chain has TRBV24-1 and TRBJ2-1; D not resolved. The CDR3 is 16 residues long. Trimming removed 3 bases from V and 0 bases from J, with 11 bases in between. Germline CDR1 reads KGHDR; CDR2 reads SFDVKD. The CDR3 region is CATSDPDSSSYNEQFF. As DNA, the CDR3 is TGTGCCACCAGTGATCCCGACTCTAGCTCCTACAATGAGCAGTTCTTC.

This clonotype was seen only a few times. This chain connects TRBV7-9 to TRBJ2-1; TRBD2 is a possible D gene (6 bases). This CDR3 has 15 residues. CDR1 and CDR2 (germline): SEHNR, FQNEAQ (reference sequence). V lost 0 bases and J 10 bases, leaving 16 bases between the germline ends. The CDR3 reads CASSLAVDYRGEQFF. CDR3 DNA: TGTGCCAGCAGCTTAGCGGTGGACTACCGGGGGGAGCAGTTCTTC. The variable domain in full, completed from reference TRBV7-9 and TRBJ2-1, reads DTGVSQNPRHKITKRGQNVTFRCDPISEHNRLYWYRQTLGQGPEFLTYFQNEAQLEKSRLLSDRFSAERPKGSFSTLEIQRTEQGDSAMYLCASSLAVDYRGEQFFGPGTRLTVL.

The rearrangement links TRBV11-3 to TRBJ1-1; TRBD1 matches 7 bases. In germline, CDR1 is SGHNT, CDR2 YENEEA. With V trimmed by 2 bases and J by 6 bases, 9 bases remained unmatched. The CDR3 consists of 15 residues. For the CDR3, the DNA is TGTGCCAGCAGCTTACCGCAGGGGGATATCGCTGAAGCTTTCTTT. It translates to CASSLPQGDIAEAFF.

There are many counts of this clonotype. The V gene is TRBV12-3 or TRBV12-4, the J gene TRBJ2-1; either TRBD1 or TRBD2 may fit D (5 bases each). CDR3 length equals 14 residues. Trimming cost V 1 base and J 14 bases, with 18 bases left between them. CDR3: CASSLEGTSSVKFF. The CDR3 nucleotides read TGTGCCAGCAGTTTAGAGGGGACCTCATCTGTGAAGTTCTTC.

This clonotype was observed a few times. V and J are TRBV18 and TRBJ1-1; the match to TRBD1 covers 11 bases. This CDR3 comprises 15 residues. J gave up 5 bases and V 7 bases, and 9 bases lay outside the gene matches. Germline-derived CDR1 and CDR2 are KGHSH and LQKENI. The CDR3 loop is CASCVIGQGATEAFF. CDR3 bases: TGTGCCAGCTGCGTTATCGGACAGGGGGCGACTGAAGCTTTCTTT. The entire variable domain, with the rest obtained from reference TRBV18 and TRBJ1-1, is as follows: NAGVMQNPRHLVRRRGQEARLRCSPMKGHSHVYWYRQLPEEGLKFMVYLQKENIIDESGMPKERFSAEFPKEGPSILRIQQVVRGDSAAYFCASCVIGQGATEAFFGQGTRLTVV.

The chain carries TRBV12-3 or TRBV12-4 and TRBJ2-1; 11 nucleotides line up with TRBD2. The J segment lost 4 bases and the V segment lost 7 bases, leaving 9 bases of the junction unmatched. This CDR3 comprises 16 residues. CDR3 nucleotides: TGTGCCAGCAACAGCCGACTAGCGGGAACTTACAATGAGCAGTTCTTC. Encoded protein: CASNSRLAGTYNEQFF.

This clonotype was seen a handful of times. The chain joins TRBV20-1 to TRBJ2-7, with D perhaps TRBD1 (6 bases). Trimming took off 1 base at V and 4 bases at J, with 8 bases between the two ends. Germline V gene lookup returns CDR1 DFQATT and CDR2 SNEGSKA (reference sequence). The CDR3 has 12 amino acids. The CDR3 sequence: CSARGQAYEQYF. The CDR3 DNA is TGCAGTGCTAGAGGACAGGCGTACGAGCAGTACTTC.

V gene TRBV11-2 combines with J gene TRBJ2-1; 8 bases are shared with TRBD2. This CDR3 is 15 amino acids long. Germline V gene data show CDR1 as SGHAT and CDR2 as FQNNGV. The V and J ends lost 2 bases and 6 bases, in that order; junction bases with no gene match: 6. The CDR3 reads CASSLTAGVVNEQFF. For the CDR3, the DNA is TGTGCCAGCAGCTTAACAGCGGGAGTTGTCAATGAGCAGTTCTTC.

This clonotype has only a few counts. V gene TRBV6-5 combines with J gene TRBJ2-1; TRBD2 matches 16 bases. With 7 bases clipped from V and 4 bases from J, the junction kept 13 bases outside the gene matches. Germline CDR1 reads MNHEY; CDR2 reads SVGAGI. The CDR3 extends over 19 amino acids. CDR3 coding DNA: TGTGCCAGCACCCCGTTAGGGACTAGCGGGGGGGCGAAGTACAATGAGCAGTTCTTC. The encoded protein is CASTPLGTSGGAKYNEQFF.

This chain connects TRBV3-1 to TRBJ2-4; D is unclear. This CDR3 comprises 17 residues. Trimming stripped 1 base from V and 0 bases from J, with 13 bases between. The germline CDR1 and CDR2 sequences are LGHDT and YNNKEL (reference sequence). The CDR3 nucleotides are TGTGCCAGCAGCCAAGGATCCAACTCGCTAGCCAAAAACATTCAGTACTTC. Translated, it gives CASSQGSNSLAKNIQYF.

CDR3 region: CASSLRLAGPTDTQYF. The CDR3 bases are TGTGCCAGCAGCTTACGACTAGCGGGACCCACAGATACGCAGTATTTT. The chain couples TRBV11-2 to TRBJ2-3; 11 bases map to TRBD2. Unmatched junction bases numbered 3, after V lost 2 bases and J lost 2 bases. Germline V gives CDR1 SGHAT, CDR2 FQNNGV. This CDR3 region has 16 residues.

The table lists this clonotype with a few counts. The chain links TRBV20-1 to TRBJ1-5; D remains ambiguous. V was cut by 3 bases and J by 4 bases, with 7 bases left in between. CDR3 size: 12 residues. The germline CDR1 and CDR2 sequences are DFQATT and SNEGSKA (reference sequence). DNA for the CDR3: TGCAGTGCTAGTCAGTCTAATCAGCCCCAGCATTTT. Translation gives CSASQSNQPQHF.